This T cell receptor beta chain was sequenced for a study of Graves' ophthalmopathy and Graves' hyperthyroidism (dated by TCRdb to between 2018 and 2020). A note on the overall study: Peripheral blood samples were taken at the time of initial diagnosis, before any treatment was given. The independent validation cohort included about 20 hyperthyroidism patients plus 17 patients who later progressed from hyperthyroidism to ophthalmopathy. TCR beta repertoire signatures were used to distinguish Graves' ophthalmopathy from Graves' hyperthyroidism and to predict progression to ophthalmopathy. T-cell repertoires of thyroid tissue and blood were compared in several hyperthyroidism patients. Once sampling was done, hyperthyroidism patients were given methimazole at a starting dose of 30 mg daily, while ophthalmopathy patients were given high-dose intravenous methylprednisolone. A discovery set of about 99 patients (around 40 ophthalmopathy, some 58 stable hyperthyroidism) was enrolled to explore V-J signatures distinguishing ophthalmopathy from hyperthyroidism. In total, over 130 blood samples were TCR-sequenced: around 42 ophthalmopathy, approximately 80 hyperthyroidism and 17 hyperthyroidism-to-ophthalmopathy patients. Overall results and qualifications from the work: In validation, the model predicted ophthalmopathy progression with less than 71% sensitivity and 72.22% specificity; roughly eleven predicted patients were CT-confirmed with GO in a median of approximately 6.5 months. Most expanded thyroid clonotypes with a frequency above 0.001 also appeared in blood, which suggests that blood repertoires may reflect the immune response in the thyroid. In cross-validation, the 13-signature model distinguished ophthalmopathy from stable hyperthyroidism with 85% to 90% sensitivity and 81% to 83% specificity, and in the test set the corresponding values were approximately 79% and 70%. No statistical method was used to predetermine the sample size, and group allocation was not hidden from the investigators.

The CDR3 runs 14 amino acids, cysteine and phenylalanine included. Kept here is only the CDR3 DNA, which spans 42 bases and is read in frame from base 1. The germline V gene gives CDR1 as MNHNS and CDR2 as SASEGT. V is pared back by 6 bases and J by 0 bases, with 9 bases lying between the germline termini. TCR beta CDR3 regions were amplified from RNA transcripts for repertoire sequencing. HTBI primers and the Qiagen OneStep RT-PCR kit were used in a first-round RT-PCR, which was followed by a second-round multiplex PCR, size selection and purification. Sequencing of the libraries was carried out on an Illumina HiSeq2000 in paired-end mode with 100 bp reads. The authors' pipeline ran thus. SOAPnuke was used to process the reads, throwing out any read that had adapters, had uncalled bases, had a mean Phred below 15, or lacked an exact constant-primer or identifier match. High-quality paired reads were merged with COPE v1.2.5. Each unique nucleotide sequence was defined as a clonotype, and clonotypes were aligned to IMGT TRB V, D and J references with MiTCR v1.1. The analysis was limited to V-J combinations with a frequency above 0.0001, which together covered approximately 99% of repertoires. For each V-J combination, a TCR clonal expansion and chaos score was defined as the ratio of F50 clonal expansion to chaos observed in the TCRdist matrix. Features were reduced by Welch's t-statistics and random forest to over ten V-J combinations, which fed a naive Bayes classifier. The Morisita-Horn index was used to measure how similar the thyroid and blood repertoires were. TCRdb reworked the public reads: Q25 trimming with fastp, MiXCR clone assembly, productive beta chains retained. Entries are consolidated by CDR3 protein sequence, retaining the most common genes and DNA. The V and J calls and clone size come from TCRdb's table, not from the authors' own analysis. The sample contains 650,000 to 800,000 distinct CDR3 sequences, just over 40% of them found a single time. Roughly 3.5% of the sample goes to the ten largest clones.

This clonotype was picked up many times. The antigen it binds to is not known. Qualities for individual bases were not recorded, and no much larger clone is one base off. Patients with ophthalmopathy had moderately to severely active disease, with a Clinical Activity Score of 3 or more, a NOSPECS grade of 4 or more, and a disease duration of less than 3 months. Patients with other autoimmune diseases, uncontrolled infections, pregnancy or lactation were excluded from the study. Diagnosis was based on clinical symptoms, serum thyroxine, TRAb, thyroid ultrasound and orbital computed tomography. Ficoll-Paque density gradient centrifugation was used to isolate PBMCs from approximately 11 ml of fresh peripheral blood. Trizol reagent was used to extract the total RNA, and its quality was then checked on an Agilent 2100 Bioanalyzer.

The rearranged chain carries TRBV6-1 and TRBJ1-5; confidence is insufficient to name the D gene. Sequences were obtained from peripheral blood. The receptor was derived from an adult man with Graves' ophthalmopathy. The CDR3 here reads CASRGGHSNQPQHF. The sequenced DNA: TGTGCCAGCAGGGGAGGGCATAGCAATCAGCCCCAGCATTTT.